This T cell receptor (beta chain) was identified during a study of T-cell reconstitution after alpha-beta-depleted transplantation in children. The library targeted TCRbeta and was prepared with unique molecular identifiers. TCRdb ran MiXCR on the PCR reads and lists one entry per CDR3 protein. The repertoire holds 250,000 to 400,000 distinct CDR3 sequences, with around 20% as singletons. A note on this clonotype: The antigen is undetermined.

Study conclusions and caveats: Diversity and T-cell counts at one year after transplant derived mostly from new T cells. The study reportedly traced alpha-beta T cells about two months after transplant to several hundred expanded graft clones. Diversity of TCRbeta at day 60 was high in some patients, arising from surviving recipient T cells and thymic progenitors.

The V gene's germline CDR1 is SGDLS and CDR2 YYNGEE. The CDR3 extends over 14 amino acids. V was trimmed by 1 base and J by 3 bases, leaving 11 bases between them. The clonotype was recovered from a male patient younger than 18 who had a stem cell transplant for acute lymphoblastic leukemia, so the T cells may come from the graft donor. The chain couples TRBV9 to TRBJ2-7; TRBD2 is a possible D gene (6 bases). The sample here was PBMCs, mostly from graft donor cells, taken 180 days after TCRalphabeta/CD19-depleted stem cell transplant. The CDR3 here is CASSVFSGYYEQYF. The CDR3 DNA reads TGTGCCAGCAGCGTATTTAGCGGATACTACGAGCAGTACTTC.